This is a list of T cell receptor beta chains from one sample in a study of radiation and T cells in renal cell carcinoma. Only in-frame clones appear in the TCRdb table, and some are missing; sequencing was by immunoSEQ multiplex PCR. This table holds about 43,000 clones, 65% to 85% found once. The sample was blood, taken from a patient whose treatment included radiotherapy and nephrectomy. These receptors were collected from an older woman with renal cell carcinoma. CDR3s include the opening cysteine and the closing phenylalanine or tryptophan. A D gene is named only where the DNA matches it firmly. Clone size is shown for a subset of rows, as once, few, many or a class of expanded clone.

TRBV6-5	TRBD2	NA	TRBJ2-7	CASSYSPSGHYEQYF	TGTGCCAGCAGTTACTCTCCTAGCGGACACTACGAGCAGTACTTC
TRBV7-2	TRBD1	NA	TRBJ1-2	CASSLRTGGHNYGYTF	TGTGCCAGCAGCTTACGAACAGGGGGTCATAACTATGGCTACACCTTC
TRBV30	NA	NA	TRBJ2-6	CAWSNSGANVLTF	TGTGCCTGGAGTAACTCTGGGGCCAACGTCCTGACTTTC
TRBV6-1	NA	NA	TRBJ2-1	CASSEWGTTQGEQFF	TGTGCCAGCAGTGAATGGGGGACAACCCAAGGTGAGCAGTTCTTC
TRBV5-7	TRBD2	NA	TRBJ2-3	CASSLRGNSGGASTDTQYF	TGTGCCAGCAGCTTGAGGGGCAATAGCGGGGGGGCCAGCACAGATACGCAGTATTTT
TRBV7-2	NA	few	TRBJ1-1	CASSFGGGTEAFF	TGTGCCAGCAGCTTTGGGGGTGGTACTGAAGCTTTCTTT
TRBV10-1	NA	NA	TRBJ2-7	CASRLDRIYEQYF	TGCGCCAGCAGACTGGACAGAATCTACGAGCAGTACTTC
TRBV4-1	NA	NA	TRBJ1-1	CASSRTRTDTEAFF	TGCGCCAGCAGCCGAACTAGAACTGACACTGAAGCTTTCTTT
TRBV7-9	NA	once	TRBJ1-3	CASSPKTRISGNTIYF	TGTGCCAGCAGCCCCAAGACACGGATCTCTGGAAACACCATATATTTT
TRBV15	NA	NA	TRBJ1-1	CATSRVNTEAFF	TGTGCCACCAGCAGAGTTAACACTGAAGCTTTCTTT
TRBV19	NA	NA	TRBJ2-5	CASSIDRGRETQYF	TGTGCCAGTAGTATAGATCGGGGGAGAGAGACCCAGTACTTC
TRBV4-2	TRBD1	once	TRBJ1-3	CASSQSRDSTIYF	TGTGCCAGCAGCCAAAGCCGGGACAGCACCATATATTTT
TRBV5-8	TRBD2	NA	TRBJ2-1	CASSAGRSSYNEQFF	TGTGCCAGCAGCGCCGGGAGGAGCTCCTACAATGAGCAGTTCTTC
TRBV7-8	TRBD1	few	TRBJ1-6	CASSQRQGGDSPLHF	TGTGCCAGCAGCCAACGACAGGGTGGAGATTCACCCCTCCACTTT
TRBV6-1	NA	NA	TRBJ2-5	CASTSGTSKETQYF	TGTGCCAGCACCTCCGGGACATCTAAAGAGACCCAGTACTTC
TRBV5-4	NA	NA	TRBJ1-1	CASRLKGSTEAFF	TGTGCCAGCAGATTGAAAGGGAGTACTGAAGCTTTCTTT
TRBV10-3	NA	NA	TRBJ2-1	CAIRPGASSYNEQFF	TGTGCCATCAGACCAGGGGCCTCTTCCTACAATGAGCAGTTCTTC
TRBV5-1	TRBD2	NA	TRBJ2-1	CASSSTAGGPIEQFF	TGCGCCAGCAGCTCAACAGCGGGAGGGCCCATTGAGCAGTTCTTC
TRBV28	TRBD1	NA	TRBJ1-2	CASSRGQRDGYTF	TGTGCCAGCAGCCGGGGACAGAGAGATGGCTACACCTTC
TRBV2	NA	NA	TRBJ2-3	CASSSGGATDTQYF	TGTGCCAGCAGTTCTGGTGGGGCCACAGATACGCAGTATTTT
TRBV6-1	TRBD1	NA	TRBJ2-7	CASSPQAGGTREQYF	TGTGCCAGCAGTCCCCAGGCAGGGGGTACGCGAGAGCAGTACTTC
TRBV15	TRBD2	NA	TRBJ2-2	CATSRPSGGVPPGELFF	TGTGCCACCAGCAGACCCAGCGGGGGGGTGCCTCCCGGGGAGCTGTTTTTT
TRBV5-6	NA	NA	TRBJ1-6	CASSSVSGRNSPLHF	TGTGCCAGCAGCTCGGTAAGCGGCAGGAATTCACCCCTCCACTTT
TRBV10-3	TRBD2	NA	TRBJ2-3	CAISDSGGGTDTQYF	TGTGCCATCAGTGACAGCGGGGGGGGCACAGATACGCAGTATTTT
TRBV11-1	NA	NA	TRBJ1-1	CASSLEIFVGGGSEAFF	TGTGCCAGCAGCTTAGAAATCTTTGTGGGAGGTGGCTCTGAAGCTTTCTTT
TRBV19	TRBD1	NA	TRBJ2-7	CASSPTGYEQYF	TGTGCCAGTAGCCCGACAGGGTACGAGCAGTACTTC
TRBV18	TRBD1	NA	TRBJ2-7	CASSLLQGGYEQYF	TGTGCCAGCTCGTTGTTACAGGGGGGTTACGAGCAGTACTTC
TRBV4-3	NA	few	TRBJ1-4	CASSQEPSSTNEKLFF	TGCGCCAGCAGCCAAGAACCCTCTTCAACTAATGAAAAACTGTTTTTT
TRBV6-1	TRBD1	NA	TRBJ2-7	CASREGTGGSYEQYF	TGTGCCAGCAGGGAGGGGACAGGGGGATCCTACGAGCAGTACTTC
TRBV4-3	NA	NA	TRBJ2-3	CASSQALRHTQYF	TGCGCCAGCAGCCAAGCCCTTCGGCATACGCAGTATTTT
TRBV29-1	NA	NA	TRBJ1-1	CSVAKSINTEAFF	TGCAGCGTTGCCAAGAGCATTAACACTGAAGCTTTCTTT
TRBV30	NA	once	TRBJ1-2	CAWSRQFYGYTF	TGTGCCTGGAGTAGGCAGTTCTATGGCTACACCTTC
TRBV19	TRBD2	few	TRBJ2-1	CASSLSGSSYNEQFF	TGTGCCAGTAGTTTGAGCGGGAGCTCCTACAATGAGCAGTTCTTC
TRBV11-2	NA	many	TRBJ1-1	CASSLRWDGNTEAFF	TGTGCCAGCAGCCTAAGGTGGGATGGAAACACTGAAGCTTTCTTT
TRBV10-3	NA	few	TRBJ2-2	CAISAGIGAGELFF	TGTGCCATCAGTGCCGGGATCGGGGCCGGGGAGCTGTTTTTT
TRBV9	TRBD1	NA	TRBJ2-7	CASSARDRGSYEQYF	TGTGCCAGCAGCGCCCGGGACAGGGGGTCCTACGAGCAGTACTTC
TRBV5-5	NA	NA	TRBJ2-6	CASSTLVGRASGANVLTF	TGTGCCAGCAGCACCCTGGTGGGCAGGGCCAGTGGGGCCAACGTCCTGACTTTC
TRBV21-1	NA	NA	TRBJ1-1	CASSKCGTEAFF	TGTGCCAGCAGCAAATGTGGAACTGAAGCTTTCTTT
TRBV7-2	NA	NA	TRBJ2-1	CASSLMGGLSLAEQFF	TGTGCCAGCAGCTTAATGGGGGGACTGAGCTTGGCTGAGCAGTTCTTC
TRBV9	NA	NA	TRBJ2-1	CASSVEGPQYNEQFF	TGTGCCAGCAGCGTAGAGGGACCCCAATACAATGAGCAGTTCTTC
TRBV6-1	NA	NA	TRBJ1-2	CASSEALGVGGYTF	TGTGCCAGCAGTGAAGCTCTGGGAGTGGGTGGCTACACCTTC
TRBV7-2	TRBD2	NA	TRBJ2-7	CASSFGLAGVYEQYF	TGTGCCAGCAGCTTTGGACTAGCGGGAGTCTACGAGCAGTACTTC
TRBV6-5	NA	NA	TRBJ2-1	CASRGGGEYNEQFF	TGTGCCAGCAGGGGGGGAGGAGAGTACAATGAGCAGTTCTTC
TRBV27	TRBD1	NA	TRBJ2-7	CASSRAGTVSYEQYF	TGTGCCAGCAGCCGCGCCGGGACAGTCTCCTACGAGCAGTACTTC
TRBV9	TRBD2	once	TRBJ2-3	CASSTQAGGSASTDTQYF	TGTGCCAGCAGCACTCAAGCGGGGGGGTCAGCTAGCACAGATACGCAGTATTTT
TRBV18	TRBD1	NA	TRBJ1-3	CASSPFSDRATGNTIYF	TGTGCCAGCTCACCCTTCTCGGACAGGGCGACTGGAAACACCATATATTTT
TRBV30	NA	NA	TRBJ2-7	CAWSVQGFGSYEQYF	TGTGCCTGGAGCGTACAGGGATTCGGCAGCTACGAGCAGTACTTC
TRBV11-2	TRBD2	NA	TRBJ2-1	CASRQGSGGANEQFF	TGTGCCAGCAGACAGGGTAGCGGGGGGGCCAATGAGCAGTTCTTC
TRBV11-2	TRBD1	NA	TRBJ1-5	CASSLTGVGNQPQHF	TGTGCCAGCAGCTTAACAGGGGTGGGAAATCAGCCCCAGCATTTT
TRBV5-4	NA	NA	TRBJ2-5	CASSLGRNTQETQYF	TGTGCCAGCAGCTTGGGACGGAACACCCAAGAGACCCAGTACTTC